This T cell receptor beta chain was profiled in a study of T cells in Graves' hyperthyroidism and ophthalmopathy (dated by TCRdb to between 2019 and 2020). The study in broad terms: Peripheral blood samples were taken at the time of initial diagnosis, prior to any treatment. To identify distinguishing TCR V-J signatures, a discovery cohort of around 98 patients was used, comprising 40 to 45 with Graves' ophthalmopathy and some 60 with stable Graves' hyperthyroidism. Whether ophthalmopathy could be predicted prospectively was tested in an independent validation cohort made up of 18 to 20 hyperthyroidism patients plus 17 patients who later progressed to ophthalmopathy. In addition, the study compared T-cell repertoires in thyroid tissue and in blood from over 5 Graves' hyperthyroidism patients. The paper describes TCR Vbeta CDR3 sequencing of fewer than 150 peripheral blood samples, made up of roughly 45 ophthalmopathy patients, around 78 hyperthyroidism patients and roughly 17 progressor patients. After sampling, hyperthyroidism patients received methimazole starting at 30 mg daily, and ophthalmopathy patients received high-dose intravenous methylprednisolone. The roughly 94 discovery patients were randomly divided into training and test sets at a 7:3 ratio. Summary of the overall study and its limitations: In validation, the model predicted progression to ophthalmopathy with 65% to 71% sensitivity and around 72% specificity, a median of 6.5 months before onset. A 13 V-J signature model separated ophthalmopathy from stable hyperthyroidism, with around 90% sensitivity and just under 84% specificity in cross-validation and 80%/75% in testing. No statistical method was used to fix the sample size in advance, and group allocation was not hidden from the investigators. Blood samples also contained most of the expanded thyroid clonotypes (frequency above 0.001), which suggests that blood repertoires may reflect thyroid immune responses.

The TCR beta CDR3 regions were amplified from RNA transcripts. A first-round RT-PCR of the TCR CDR3 used the HTBI primer set with the Qiagen OneStep RT-PCR kit. A second multiplex PCR round built the libraries, followed by size selection and purification. Sequencing of the libraries was done on an Illumina HiSeq2000 using paired-end 100 bp reads. Turning to the authors' computational methods: SOAPnuke was used to process the raw data, removing reads that contained adapters or uncalled bases, had a mean Phred below 15, or lacked an exact match to the constant primer or identifier. COPE v1.2.5 was used to merge high-quality paired reads, and clonotypes were defined as unique nucleotide sequences. MiTCR v1.1 was used to align the clonotypes against IMGT TRBV, TRBD and TRBJ reference segments. Only V-J combinations with frequency above 0.0001, covering 99% to 99.2% of repertoires, were analysed. The TCS score was defined as F50 (clonal expansion) divided by E x V (chaos), with BLOSUM62-based TCRdist calculated between CDR3 peptides within each V-J. Welch's t-statistics and random forest reduced 514 V-J features to 10 to 15, which were used in a naive Bayes classifier (R e1071). The public reads were run again by TCRdb, first through fastp at Q25 and then through MiXCR, and only productive beta chains were kept. Here each entry gathers all rows of one CDR3 protein and keeps the most common genes and DNA. TCRdb's processing, not the study's, gives the V and J calls here. The sample table contains some 340,000 distinct CDR3 sequences; only one count was recorded for roughly 15% of them. 34% of the sample is in the top ten clones.

This clonotype came up a few times. This clone's antigen is unknown. No base quality values were provided; no much bigger clone lies one nucleotide off. Moderately to severely active disease, a Clinical Activity Score of at least 3, a NOSPECS grade of at least 4, and a duration under 3 months were present in ophthalmopathy patients. Exclusion was applied to patients with uncontrolled infections, other autoimmune diseases, pregnancy or lactation. Clinical symptoms, serum thyroxine and TRAb, thyroid ultrasound, and orbital computed tomography formed the basis for the diagnoses. PBMCs were isolated from about 9.2 ml of fresh peripheral blood by Ficoll-Paque density gradient centrifugation. Total RNA was extracted with Trizol reagent, and quality was checked on an Agilent 2100 Bioanalyzer. Material for sequencing was blood. This TCR was recovered from a woman in her 40s with Graves' ophthalmopathy.

The CDR3 is CAWSVPGGELFF. The bases read TGTGCCTGGAGTGTACCGGGCGGGGAGCTGTTTTTT. Rearrangement joined TRBV30 to TRBJ2-2, with the D gene not clear enough to name. CDR1 and CDR2 are drawn from the germline V gene (reference sequence): GTSNPN, SVGIG. From cysteine to phenylalanine, the CDR3 is 12 amino acids long. Only the CDR3 region is kept as DNA, spanning 36 bases read in frame from base 1. Deletion took 0 bases off V and 7 bases off J, with a span of 6 bases between the germline ends.